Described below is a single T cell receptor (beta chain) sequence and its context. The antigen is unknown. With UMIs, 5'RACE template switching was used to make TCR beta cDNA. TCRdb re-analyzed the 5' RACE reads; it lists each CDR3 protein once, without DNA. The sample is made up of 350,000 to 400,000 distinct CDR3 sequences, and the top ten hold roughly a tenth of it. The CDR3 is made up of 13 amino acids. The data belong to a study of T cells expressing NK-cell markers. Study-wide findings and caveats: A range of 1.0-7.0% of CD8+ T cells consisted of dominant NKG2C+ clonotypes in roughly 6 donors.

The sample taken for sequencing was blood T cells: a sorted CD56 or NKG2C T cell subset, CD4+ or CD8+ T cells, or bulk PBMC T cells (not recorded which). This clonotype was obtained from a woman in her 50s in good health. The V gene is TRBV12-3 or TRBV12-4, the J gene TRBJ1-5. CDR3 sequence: CASRKTEAQPQHF.